This T cell receptor (beta chain) originates from a study of cytotoxic CD8 clonotypes in ibrutinib-treated CLL (dated by TCRdb to 2020 to 2022). About the full investigation: The cohort was composed of ten to eleven relapsed/refractory and about 15 treatment-naive patients; IGHV unmutated status was identified in 17 patients. Partial responses were observed in 24 patients and complete responses in 2; after a median follow-up of about 69 months, remission was maintained in approximately 15 patients and progression was observed in approximately 12. The response samples were drawn at a median of approximately twelve months into treatment, with a range of roughly 6 to 36 months. On average, each sample had roughly 260,000 productive templates and tens of thousands of productive rearrangements. Longitudinal samples were available for about 30% of the 86 trial participants. Cryopreserved peripheral blood mononuclear cells were collected before treatment, at response, and at either disease progression or sustained remission. All remission and progressive disease samples were collected while patients were still receiving ibrutinib. Results and caveats for the whole study, not just this receptor: Baseline clonality was found to be higher than that of age-matched healthy donors and was strongly correlated with circulating CD8+ T-cell counts. Sustained-remission and progressing patients did not have matched sampling times, and lymph node repertoires were not examined. Public clonotypes were rare and either shrank or stayed stable during treatment, and the rise in clonality at ibrutinib response reflected expansion of private clonotypes. Clonality rose at ibrutinib response, remained stable during sustained remission, and dropped back toward baseline at progression.

For TCR beta library preparation, roughly 1.8 micrograms of genomic DNA was extracted from cryopreserved PBMCs. Longitudinal blood samples from CLL patients receiving ibrutinib monotherapy were subjected to high-throughput TCR beta sequencing. Patients were enrolled in a phase 2 open-label single-center ibrutinib monotherapy trial. A MiSeq instrument was used for deep resolution sequencing, which targeted depths ranging from 1 in 1 million up to 1 in 200,000 T cells, with coverage averaging 10x for each clonotype. The immunoSEQ hsTCRB Kit was used to generate TCR beta libraries. The authors processed their data as follows. ImmunoSEQ Data Assistant and ImmunoSEQ Analyzer were used for data analysis, and V, D and J genes were assigned according to IMGT definitions. Clonality, which ranges from 0 to 1, was calculated by subtracting the normalized Shannon entropy of productive rearrangement frequencies from one. Only overrepresented clonotypes making up at least 0.05% of each patient's repertoire were included in the public clonotype analysis. Thirteen age-matched healthy donor repertoires from immuneACCESS served as clonality controls. TCRdb stores this immuneACCESS table with in-frame sequences only. Part of the clones is absent; in the studies checked, under half of the shortfall reflects unresolved V genes, and no reason is known for the rest. V and J calls and clone size follow that table, whereas D and trimming were derived from the DNA. The sample includes hundreds of thousands of clones, with around 66% observed a single time. The ten largest clones add up to about 5.9% of the sample.

On this clone: It has no known antigen specificity. Base qualities were left out, and no much larger clone turns up one base away.

The sample here was PBMCs, taken after 36 months of ibrutinib treatment. This TCR derives from a human donor with chronic lymphocytic leukemia.

The CDR3 region: CSAWDSSGANVLTF. DNA sequence: TGCAGCGCCTGGGACAGCTCTGGGGCCAACGTCCTGACTTTC. Recombination joined TRBV29-1 with TRBJ2-6, with 7 bases in between that match TRBD1. CDR1 and CDR2 are read off the germline V gene as SQVTM and ANQGSEA. Relative to germline, V is missing 7 bases and J is missing 0 bases, with 3 bases of the junction outside any gene match. The CDR3 contains 14 residues, cysteine and phenylalanine counted. The sequence is cut down to CDR3 DNA, 42 bases in frame from base 1.